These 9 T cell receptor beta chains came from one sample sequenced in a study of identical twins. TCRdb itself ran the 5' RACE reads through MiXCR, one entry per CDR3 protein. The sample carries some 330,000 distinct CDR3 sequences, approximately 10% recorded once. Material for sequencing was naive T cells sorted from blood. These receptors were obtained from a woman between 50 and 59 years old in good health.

DNA for the CDR3: TGTGCCAGCAGCTCCCCAGCGGGAGGAGATTCGGTC. This encodes CASSSPAGGDSV. J is TRBJ2-7 and V is TRBV12-1; the table names TRBD2, a call not compared with the DNA. TRBV12-1 is tagged as a pseudogene. The CDR3 consists of 12 residues.

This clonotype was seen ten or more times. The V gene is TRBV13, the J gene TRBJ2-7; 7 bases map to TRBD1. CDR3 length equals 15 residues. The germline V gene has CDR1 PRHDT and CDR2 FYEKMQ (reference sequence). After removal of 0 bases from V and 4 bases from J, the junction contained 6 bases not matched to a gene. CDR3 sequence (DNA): TGTGCCAGCAGCTTAGGTGCAGGGGGAGATTACGAGCAGTACTTC. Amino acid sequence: CASSLGAGGDYEQYF.

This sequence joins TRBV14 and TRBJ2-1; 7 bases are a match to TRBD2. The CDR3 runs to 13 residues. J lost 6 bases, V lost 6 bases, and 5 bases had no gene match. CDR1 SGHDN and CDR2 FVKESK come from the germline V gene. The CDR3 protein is CASRGREGNEQFF. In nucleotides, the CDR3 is TGTGCCAGCAGGGGTAGGGAGGGCAATGAGCAGTTCTTC.

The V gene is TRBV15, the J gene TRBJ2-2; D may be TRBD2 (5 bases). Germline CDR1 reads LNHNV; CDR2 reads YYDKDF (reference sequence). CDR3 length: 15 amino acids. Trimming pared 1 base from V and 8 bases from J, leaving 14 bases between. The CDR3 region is CATSRARGMTGELFF. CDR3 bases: TGTGCCACCAGCAGAGCTCGGGGAATGACGGGGGAGCTGTTTTTT.

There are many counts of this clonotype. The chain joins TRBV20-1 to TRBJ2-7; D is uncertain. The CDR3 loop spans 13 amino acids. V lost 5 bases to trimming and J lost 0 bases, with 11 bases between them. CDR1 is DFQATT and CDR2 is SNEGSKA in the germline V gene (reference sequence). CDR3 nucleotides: TGCAGTGCTTGGGATTTTAGCTCCTACGAGCAGTACTTC. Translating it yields CSAWDFSSYEQYF.

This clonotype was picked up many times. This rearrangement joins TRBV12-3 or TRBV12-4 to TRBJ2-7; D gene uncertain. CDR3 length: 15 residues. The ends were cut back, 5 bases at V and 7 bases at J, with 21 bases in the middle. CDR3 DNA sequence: TGTGCCAGCAGTCCTTCAAGAACCAAGTATATAGAGCAGTACTTC. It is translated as CASSPSRTKYIEQYF.

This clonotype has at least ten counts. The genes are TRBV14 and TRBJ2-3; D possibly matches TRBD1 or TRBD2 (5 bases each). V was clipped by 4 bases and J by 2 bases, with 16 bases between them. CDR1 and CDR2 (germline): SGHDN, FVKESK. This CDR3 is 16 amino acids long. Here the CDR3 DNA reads TGTGCCAGCAGCCTGGGACGAGATCTCTACACAGATACGCAGTATTTT. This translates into CASSLGRDLYTDTQYF.

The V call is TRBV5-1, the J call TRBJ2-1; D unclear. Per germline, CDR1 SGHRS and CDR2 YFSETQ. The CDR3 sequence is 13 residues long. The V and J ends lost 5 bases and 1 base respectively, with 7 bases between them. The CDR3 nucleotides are TGCGCCAGCAGTACGAATTCCTACAATGAGCAGTTCTTC. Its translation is CASSTNSYNEQFF.

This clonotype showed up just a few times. The CDR3 loop is CASSLGRGLLYNEQFF. The DNA for the CDR3 is TGCGCCAGCAGCTTGGGTCGGGGACTTCTTTACAATGAGCAGTTCTTC. The chain has TRBV5-1 and TRBJ2-1; weak D call: TRBD2 (6 bases). The CDR3 has 16 amino acids. Germline CDR1 SGHRS, CDR2 YFSETQ. V was shortened by 0 bases and J by 4 bases, with 14 bases between the two germline ends.